This T cell receptor (beta chain) comes out of a study of blood T cell repertoires in COVID-19. Overall study context: COVID-19 samples from acute and convalescent phases originated in the United States, Italy and Spain. From T cells, B-cell-depleted T cells, or PBMCs came the material, which was cDNA or gDNA.

Adults between about 18 and 95 years of age took part from 20 to 25 US areas. The V gene's germline CDR1 is LNHDA and CDR2 SQIVND (reference sequence). This CDR3 region has 15 residues. V lost 4 bases to trimming and J lost 0 bases, with 10 bases between them. Authors' methods: Scientists estimated how many nucleated cells there were by amplifying reference gene primers. Some clones are missing from TCRdb's copy, which holds only in-frame ones; the method was immunoSEQ multiplex PCR. V and J calls and clone size are given by that table; D and trimming were obtained from the DNA. The sample records about 270,000 clones, 88% being singletons.

The sample consisted of PBMCs or T cells enriched from blood (not recorded which). This receptor was obtained from a woman aged 30 to 39 who had recovered from COVID-19. The chain uses TRBV19 and TRBJ2-4, with unresolved D. The CDR3 DNA sequence: TGTGCCAGTAGTAAAGCTTACCTAGCCAAAAACATTCAGTACTTC. This encodes CASSKAYLAKNIQYF.